The present TCR beta chain was sequenced within a study of cytomegalovirus exposure and HLA in healthy donors. Clones were sequenced by immunoSEQ multiplex PCR, and TCRdb holds only the in-frame ones, with some missing. The sample lists around 200,000 clones; roughly 77% were seen once. V lost 6 bases and J lost 3, with 9 bases in between. The CDR3 sequence is 11 residues long. Germline CDR1 and CDR2: DFQATT and SNEGSKA (reference sequence). The rearrangement uses TRBV20-1 and TRBJ2-7; no clear D. This TCR was sampled from a woman in her 30s in good health and CMV-seronegative. Input material: PBMCs. The CDR3 nucleotides read TGCAGTGCAACCCCACTCTACGAGCAGTACTTC. Protein sequence: CSATPLYEQYF.